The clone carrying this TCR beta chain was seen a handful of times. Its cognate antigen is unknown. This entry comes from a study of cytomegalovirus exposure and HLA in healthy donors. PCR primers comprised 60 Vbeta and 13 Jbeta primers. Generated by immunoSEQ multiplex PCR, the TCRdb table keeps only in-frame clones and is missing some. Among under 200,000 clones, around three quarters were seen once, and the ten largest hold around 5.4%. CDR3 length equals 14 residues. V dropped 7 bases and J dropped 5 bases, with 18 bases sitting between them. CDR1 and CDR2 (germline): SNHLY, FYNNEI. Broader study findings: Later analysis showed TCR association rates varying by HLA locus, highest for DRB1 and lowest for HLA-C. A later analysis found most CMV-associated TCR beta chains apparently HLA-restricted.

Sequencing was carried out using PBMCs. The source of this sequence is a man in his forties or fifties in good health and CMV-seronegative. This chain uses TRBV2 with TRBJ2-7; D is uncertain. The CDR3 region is CASILSRVSHEQYF. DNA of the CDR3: TGTGCCAGCATTCTCTCCCGTGTTTCCCACGAGCAGTACTTC.